The entry below gives a single T cell receptor (beta chain) sequence along with its context. Its specificity is unknown. The CDR3 loop spans 20 amino acids. The sample comes from a study of cytomegalovirus exposure and HLA in healthy donors. Broader study findings: HLA alleles showed associations with about 17,000 TCR beta sequences in a later analysis, at a 0.05 false discovery rate.

The PCR ran on 60 Vbeta and 13 Jbeta primers. Profiling relied on immunoSEQ multiplex PCR, and the TCRdb table lists in-frame clones only, not all of them. The table has fewer than 120,000 clones, around 80% seen once. Sequencing was performed on PBMCs. The chain joins TRBV1 to TRBJ2-3; TRBD2, as called in the table, went unchecked against the DNA. TRBV1 is a recognized pseudogene. The receptor comes from a young man in good health and CMV-seropositive. The CDR3 DNA reads TGCACCAGCAGCCTATTGGAGTGTTTAGCGGGGGGCCCGAGCACAGATACGCAGTATTTT. Protein: CTSSLLECLAGGPSTDTQYF.